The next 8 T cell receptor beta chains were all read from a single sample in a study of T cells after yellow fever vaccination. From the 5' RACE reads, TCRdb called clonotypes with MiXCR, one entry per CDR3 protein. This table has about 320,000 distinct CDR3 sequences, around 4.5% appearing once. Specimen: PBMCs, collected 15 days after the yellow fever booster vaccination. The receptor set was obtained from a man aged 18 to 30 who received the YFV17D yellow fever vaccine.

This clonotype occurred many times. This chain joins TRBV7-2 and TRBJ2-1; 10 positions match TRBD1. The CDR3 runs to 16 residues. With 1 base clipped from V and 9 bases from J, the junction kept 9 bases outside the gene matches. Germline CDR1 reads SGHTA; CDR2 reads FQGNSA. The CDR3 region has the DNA TGTGCCAGCAGCTTAGGATTGATGGGACAGGGGAGTGAGCAGTTCTTC. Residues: CASSLGLMGQGSEQFF. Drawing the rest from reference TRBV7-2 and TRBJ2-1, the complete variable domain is GAGVSQSPSNKVTEKGKDVELRCDPISGHTALYWYRQSLGQGLEFLIYFQGNSAPDKSGLPSDRFSAERTGGSVSTLTIQRTQQEDSAVYLCASSLGLMGQGSEQFFGPGTRLTVL.

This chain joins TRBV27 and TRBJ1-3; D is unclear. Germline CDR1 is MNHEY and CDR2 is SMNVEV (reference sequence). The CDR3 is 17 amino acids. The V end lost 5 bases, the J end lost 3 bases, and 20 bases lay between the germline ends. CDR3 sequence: CASSPGSGEPSGNTIYF. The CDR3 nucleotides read TGTGCCAGCAGTCCCGGTTCTGGGGAGCCAAGTGGAAACACCATATATTTT.

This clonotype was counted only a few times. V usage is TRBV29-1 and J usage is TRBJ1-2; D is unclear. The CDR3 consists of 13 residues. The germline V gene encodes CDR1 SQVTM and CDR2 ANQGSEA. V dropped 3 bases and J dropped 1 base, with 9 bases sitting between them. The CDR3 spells CSVDRQINYGYTF. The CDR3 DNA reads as TGCAGCGTTGATCGGCAGATTAACTATGGCTACACCTTC.

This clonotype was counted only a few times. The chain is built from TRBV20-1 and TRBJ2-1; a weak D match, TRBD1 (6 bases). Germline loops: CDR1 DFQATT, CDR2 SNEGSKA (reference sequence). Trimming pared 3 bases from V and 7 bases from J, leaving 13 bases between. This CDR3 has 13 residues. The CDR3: CSASNGQLNEQFF. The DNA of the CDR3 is TGCAGTGCTAGTAACGGACAGCTAAATGAGCAGTTCTTC.

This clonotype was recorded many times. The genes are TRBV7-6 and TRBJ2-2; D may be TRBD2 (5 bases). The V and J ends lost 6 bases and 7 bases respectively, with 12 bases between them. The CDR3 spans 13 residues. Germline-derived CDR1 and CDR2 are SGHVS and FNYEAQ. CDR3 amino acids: CASRPSGIGELFF. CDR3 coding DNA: TGTGCCAGCAGACCTTCGGGAATCGGGGAGCTGTTTTTT.

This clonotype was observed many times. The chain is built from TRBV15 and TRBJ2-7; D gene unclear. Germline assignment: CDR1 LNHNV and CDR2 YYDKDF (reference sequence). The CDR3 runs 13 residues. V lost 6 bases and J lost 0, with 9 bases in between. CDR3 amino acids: CATRRKASYEQYF. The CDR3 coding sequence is TGTGCCACCAGACGAAAAGCCTCCTACGAGCAGTACTTC.

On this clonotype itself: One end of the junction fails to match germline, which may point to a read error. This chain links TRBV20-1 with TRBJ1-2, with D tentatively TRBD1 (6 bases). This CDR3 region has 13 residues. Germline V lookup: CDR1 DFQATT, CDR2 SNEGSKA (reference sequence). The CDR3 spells CRARDPGAYGYTF. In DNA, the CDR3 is TGCAGGGCTAGAGATCCAGGGGCCTATGGCTACACCTTC.

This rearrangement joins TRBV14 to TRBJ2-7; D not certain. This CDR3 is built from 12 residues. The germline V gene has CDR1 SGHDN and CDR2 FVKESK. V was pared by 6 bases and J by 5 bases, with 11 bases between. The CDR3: CASSLVGNEQYV. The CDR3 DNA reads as TGTGCCAGCAGTCTGGTGGGTAACGAGCAGTACGTC.